Following are 26 T cell receptor beta chains from one sample sequenced in a study of Ad26.COV2.S vaccination and SARS-CoV-2 variants. The table came from immunoSEQ multiplex PCR; TCRdb's copy has only in-frame clones and leaves some out. The table has 350,000 to 450,000 clones, 92% seen once. Indicated treatment: about 20 received Ad26.COV2.S at low or high dose, single or two shots; 5 received placebo; per-sample allocation not given. Sampling was done on day 63 after the first vaccine or placebo injection. Sequences were derived from peripheral blood, sampled in a trial of Ad26.COV2.S vaccine versus placebo. The receptors stem from a person between 18 and 65 years old who received the Ad26.COV2.S COVID-19 vaccine or a placebo.

This clone was counted a single time. The chain combines TRBV29-1 with TRBJ1-2; D is possibly TRBD1 (6 bases). Trimming left V 6 bases short and J 4 bases short, with 15 bases between. Germline V lookup: CDR1 SQVTM, CDR2 ANQGSEA. The CDR3 runs to 13 residues. CDR3 DNA: TGCAGCGTCGCACCGGGACAATCCTATGGCTACACCTTC. Translation: CSVAPGQSYGYTF.

The chain's CDR3 is CASSSRLSSGNTIYF. CDR3 nucleotide sequence: TGTGCCAGCAGTAGTCGTCTGAGCTCTGGAAACACCATATATTTT. This rearrangement joins TRBV28 to TRBJ1-3; unclear D gene. The germline gives CDR1 MDHEN, CDR2 SYDVKM. V lost 5 bases and J 0 bases, leaving 11 bases between the germline ends. This CDR3 comprises 15 residues.

The V call is TRBV5-1, the J call TRBJ1-5; 7 positions match TRBD1. Germline V gives CDR1 SGHRS, CDR2 YFSETQ. This CDR3 region has 15 residues. The V gene end was trimmed by 4 bases and the J gene end by 0 bases; junction bases not matched to a gene: 4. CDR3 loop: CASSRGTASNQPQHF. The CDR3 DNA reads as TGCGCCAGCAGCCGCGGGACAGCTAGCAATCAGCCCCAGCATTTT.

The chain employs TRBV7-2 and TRBJ2-1, with a weak D call TRBD1 (6 bases). Per germline, CDR1 SGHTA and CDR2 FQGNSA. This CDR3 contains 17 residues. V was clipped by 5 bases and J by 3 bases, with 20 bases between them. This CDR3 is CASSKGGGLARYNEQFF. In DNA, the CDR3 is TGTGCCAGCAGCAAAGGGGGTGGGCTAGCACGCTACAATGAGCAGTTCTTC.

This chain links TRBV30 with TRBJ2-1; 8 nucleotides align to TRBD1. CDR3 size: 15 residues. Germline CDR1 reads GTSNPN; CDR2 reads SVGIG (reference sequence). After removal of 0 bases from V and 6 bases from J, the junction contained 7 bases not matched to a gene. In DNA, the CDR3 is TGTGCCTGGAGTGTAGGGGACAGGTATATCAATGAGCAGTTCTTC. Protein: CAWSVGDRYINEQFF.

V and J are TRBV19 and TRBJ2-1; TRBD2 aligns across 9 bases. Trimming took 3 bases from V and 6 from J; bases not matched to a gene: 15. The CDR3 contains 18 residues. Germline CDR1 LNHDA, CDR2 SQIVND (reference sequence). The chain's CDR3 is CASSIPVRRGGQGNEQFF. In DNA, the CDR3 is TGTGCCAGTAGTATCCCCGTAAGGCGGGGGGGCCAGGGCAATGAGCAGTTCTTC.

V gene TRBV7-9 combines with J gene TRBJ1-1; D gene uncertain. The CDR3 has 15 residues. Per the germline V gene, CDR1 is SEHNR and CDR2 is FQNEAQ (reference sequence). Trimming took 1 base from V and 1 from J, leaving 10 bases between them. CDR3 coding DNA: TGTGCCAGCAGCTTAGAGCAGCTCACGAACACTGAAGCTTTCTTT. Protein product: CASSLEQLTNTEAFF.

The chain uses TRBV12-3 or TRBV12-4 and TRBJ1-1; D may be TRBD1 (6 bases). The V end lost 11 bases, the J end lost 1 base, and 11 bases lay between the germline ends. The CDR3 extends over 12 amino acids. DNA for the CDR3: TGTGCCGGGGGCAGGGGGAACACTGAAGCTTTCTTT. Translation: CAGGRGNTEAFF.

The chain combines TRBV15 with TRBJ2-5; the match to TRBD2 covers 7 bases. V lost 4 bases, J lost 4 bases, and 9 bases stayed unmatched. The CDR3 spans 15 residues. Germline CDR1 reads LNHNV; CDR2 reads YYDKDF (reference sequence). In DNA form, the CDR3 reads TGTGCCACCAGCAAACGACTAGCAGAGGGAGAGACCCAGTACTTC. Translated, it gives CATSKRLAEGETQYF.

This clone came up once. This chain connects TRBV12-5 to TRBJ1-4, with D perhaps TRBD1 (6 bases). Trimming cost V 6 bases and J 10 bases, with 18 bases left between them. The germline CDR1 and CDR2 sequences are LGHNT and FRNRAP. This CDR3 is built from 14 residues. The CDR3 spells CASGNGQGSGKLFF. DNA of the CDR3: TGTGCTAGTGGCAACGGCCAGGGGTCCGGAAAACTGTTTTTT. Full variable domain (rest looked up from reference TRBV12-5 and TRBJ1-4): DARVTQTPRHKVTEMGQEVTMRCQPILGHNTVFWYRQTMMQGLELLAYFRNRAPLDDSGMPKDRFSAEMPDATLATLKIQPSEPRDSAVYFCASGNGQGSGKLFFGSGTQLSVL.

V and J are TRBV6-5 and TRBJ1-3; no clear D. V lost 1 base, J lost 0 bases, and 7 bases lay in between. The CDR3 has 15 residues. Germline V gives CDR1 MNHEY, CDR2 SVGAGI. Here the CDR3 reads CASSYFGPSGNTIYF. The CDR3 DNA reads TGTGCCAGCAGTTACTTCGGGCCCTCTGGAAACACCATATATTTT.

The rearrangement uses TRBV6-1 and TRBJ1-3; the D gene is possibly TRBD1 (5 bases). The V and J ends lost 3 bases and 0 bases respectively, with 9 bases between them. Per germline, CDR1 MNHNS and CDR2 SASEGT. The CDR3 spans 15 residues. CDR3 sequence reads: CASSEGGGSGNTIYF. CDR3 nucleotide sequence: TGTGCCAGCAGTGAGGGTGGGGGCTCTGGAAACACCATATATTTT.

The V call is TRBV6-1, the J call TRBJ2-7, with unresolved D. The CDR3 extends over 15 amino acids. V was pared by 1 base and J by 7 bases, with 17 bases between. CDR1 MNHNS and CDR2 SASEGT come from the germline V gene. The CDR3 bases are TGTGCCAGCAGTGAAGGCCAAGGCAGGCCTGTTGAGCAGTACTTC. Protein: CASSEGQGRPVEQYF.

This chain joins TRBV11-3 and TRBJ1-4; no definite D call. V was pared by 3 bases and J by 5 bases, with 10 bases between. Looked up from germline, CDR1 is SGHNT and CDR2 is YENEEA. The CDR3 has 14 amino acids. The CDR3, as DNA: TGTGCCAGCAGCTTTGAGGTTAAGAATGAAAAACTGTTTTTT. Protein product: CASSFEVKNEKLFF.

V and J are TRBV9 and TRBJ2-3; the D gene is possibly TRBD2 (6 bases). The V end lost 5 bases, the J end lost 2 bases, and 9 bases lay between the germline ends. The CDR3 length is 13 residues. CDR1 is SGDLS, CDR2 YYNGEE, per germline. The CDR3 DNA sequence: TGTGCCAGCAGAGGGACTCTCACAGATACGCAGTATTTT. Protein sequence: CASRGTLTDTQYF.

The chain uses TRBV6-2 or TRBV6-3 and TRBJ2-1; D remains ambiguous. With 4 bases removed from V and 4 bases from J, the gap between germline ends came to 8 bases. From germline, CDR1 is MNHEY and CDR2 SVGEGT. The CDR3 length is 13 residues. CDR3 nucleotide sequence: TGTGCCAGCAGTTGGTCCCGTTACAATGAGCAGTTCTTC. Residues: CASSWSRYNEQFF.

The chain has TRBV18 and TRBJ1-3, with D uncertain. Trimming shortened V by 0 bases and J by 3 bases, and 9 bases separated the two germline ends. Germline V gene lookup returns CDR1 KGHSH and CDR2 LQKENI. The CDR3 length is 15 residues. The CDR3 is CASSPPKFSGNTIYF. The CDR3 DNA follows: TGTGCCAGCTCACCACCCAAATTCAGTGGAAACACCATATATTTT.

This sequence joins TRBV11-2 and TRBJ1-2; no reliable D call. This CDR3 is built from 14 residues. Germline V gene sequence: CDR1 SGHAT, CDR2 FQNNGV. Trimming removed 2 bases at V and 3 bases at J, with 10 bases between. CDR3 nucleotide sequence: TGTGCCAGCAGCTTAATATCCCCGGACTATGGCTACACCTTC. As protein: CASSLISPDYGYTF.

V usage is TRBV27 and J usage is TRBJ1-2; tentatively, D is TRBD1 (6 bases). The CDR3 extends over 19 amino acids. V lost 0 bases and J 0 bases, leaving 20 bases between the germline ends. Germline V gene lookup returns CDR1 MNHEY and CDR2 SMNVEV (reference sequence). In nucleotides, the CDR3 is TGTGCCAGCAGTTTATCGGGGGGCGGGGCGCGTACGTCTAACTATGGCTACACCTTC. Residues: CASSLSGGGARTSNYGYTF.

This sequence joins TRBV28 and TRBJ1-2; maybe TRBD1 (5 bases). V was cut by 8 bases and J by 6 bases, with 22 bases left in between. The germline V gene encodes CDR1 MDHEN and CDR2 SYDVKM. The CDR3 loop spans 15 amino acids. CDR3 DNA: TGTGCCAGCCTGCAGGTGCTCAGAACGGGGGATGGCTACACCTTC. This codes for CASLQVLRTGDGYTF.

This clone was observed a handful of times. The V gene is TRBV19, the J gene TRBJ1-1; a possible D gene is TRBD1 (5 bases). This CDR3 contains 12 residues. Germline CDR1 reads LNHDA; CDR2 reads SQIVND (reference sequence). Trimming took 6 bases from V and 2 from J, leaving 7 bases between them. CDR3 amino acids: CASSQGNTEAFF. In nucleotides, the CDR3 is TGTGCCAGTAGCCAGGGAAACACTGAAGCTTTCTTT.

CDR3 DNA sequence: TGTGCCAGCAGCGTAGGGTTGGGTTTTGCTGAAAAACTGTTTTTT. Amino acid sequence: CASSVGLGFAEKLFF. The chain is built from TRBV9 and TRBJ1-4; D is unclear. Germline assignment: CDR1 SGDLS and CDR2 YYNGEE. V lost 0 bases to trimming and J lost 7 bases, with 13 bases between them. This CDR3 region has 15 residues.

This chain connects TRBV21-1 to TRBJ1-1. TRBV21-1 is a recognized pseudogene. CDR3 size: 15 residues. CDR3 nucleotides: TGTGCCAGCAGCAAATGGGGGGTGGGCGACACTGAAGCTTTCTTT. Encoded protein: CASSKWGVGDTEAFF.

This clone came up once. The chain carries TRBV10-3 and TRBJ2-1; 16 bases fit TRBD2. This CDR3 has 16 residues. J lost 9 bases, V lost 6 bases, and 8 bases had no gene match. CDR1 and CDR2 (germline): ENHRY, SYGVKD. The CDR3 nucleotides read TGTGCCATCAGGCCGGGACTAGCGGGGGGGCCAGGTGAGCAGTTCTTC. This gives the protein CAIRPGLAGGPGEQFF.

The V gene is TRBV5-1, the J gene TRBJ2-5, with 12 bases identical to TRBD2. This CDR3 region has 15 residues. In germline, CDR1 is SGHRS, CDR2 YFSETQ. Trimming cost V 6 bases and J 3 bases; bases outside gene matches: 6. The CDR3 DNA follows: TGCGCCAGCAACAGACTAGCGGGGGCCGAAGAGACCCAGTACTTC. It specifies CASNRLAGAEETQYF.

The V call is TRBV5-1, the J call TRBJ1-2; 7 bases align to TRBD1. V trimming: 5 bases; J trimming: 8 bases; junction bases outside the gene matches: 18. This CDR3 is built from 16 residues. Germline lookup yields CDR1 SGHRS and CDR2 YFSETQ. The CDR3 coding sequence is TGCGCCAGCAGGACGCACCACTCGACAGGGTCAAGGGGCTACACCTTC. Translating gives CASRTHHSTGSRGYTF.